A single sample is the source of the 16 T cell receptor beta chains below, sequenced in a study of T cell responses to AZD1222 COVID-19 vaccine. Data came from immunoSEQ multiplex PCR; TCRdb stores just in-frame clones and leaves some out. The sample records approximately 180,000 clones, approximately 86% being singletons. The sample was peripheral blood, taken on day 0 of AZD1222 vaccination. Receptors originate from an adult in good health.

The chain combines TRBV29-1 with TRBJ1-2; 9 positions match TRBD1. The CDR3 extends over 15 amino acids. Trimming took 6 bases from V and 5 from J; bases not matched to a gene: 13. CDR1 is SQVTM and CDR2 is ANQGSEA in the germline V gene. As DNA, the CDR3 is TGCAGCGTGGATGGGACAGGGACGTCTCGTTATGGCTACACCTTC. Translating it yields CSVDGTGTSRYGYTF.

A word on this clone: In the same sample, other DNA sequences code for this CDR3. CDR3 coding DNA: TGTGCCAGCAGTTTAGCGGGAAATCAGCCCCAGCATTTT. The encoded protein is CASSLAGNQPQHF. The chain has TRBV12-3 or TRBV12-4 and TRBJ1-5; D is undetermined. Trimming shortened V by 0 bases and J by 4 bases, and 4 bases separated the two germline ends. This CDR3 is 13 amino acids long.

This chain connects TRBV28 to TRBJ1-1; D gene ambiguous. The CDR3 runs 16 residues. V was pared by 5 bases and J by 3 bases, with 19 bases between. CDR1 MDHEN and CDR2 SYDVKM come from the germline V gene. This chain's CDR3 is CASSPRRHRHDTEAFF. Written as DNA, the CDR3 is TGTGCCAGCAGTCCTAGGCGACACCGTCACGACACTGAAGCTTTCTTT.

The chain uses TRBV6-1 and TRBJ2-7; 8 nucleotides align to TRBD1. Trimming at V came to 2 bases and at J to 7 bases, leaving 7 bases not matched to a gene. The CDR3 runs to 14 residues. The V gene's germline CDR1 is MNHNS and CDR2 SASEGT. This chain's CDR3 is CASSEWQGAREQYF. The DNA of the CDR3 is TGTGCCAGCAGTGAATGGCAGGGGGCGCGTGAGCAGTACTTC.

The rearrangement links TRBV5-1 to TRBJ2-3; 9 bases match TRBD1. Germline-derived CDR1 and CDR2 are SGHRS and YFSETQ. V lost 1 base to trimming and J lost 4 bases; unmatched junction nucleotides: 4. The CDR3 is 15 residues long. The CDR3 DNA is TGCGCCAGCAGCTTGAGGCGACAGGGGGCAGATACGCAGTATTTT. As protein: CASSLRRQGADTQYF.

This chain uses TRBV28 with TRBJ2-7; 8 bases line up with TRBD1. V lost 4 bases to trimming and J lost 6 bases; unmatched junction nucleotides: 8. Germline V gene data show CDR1 as MDHEN and CDR2 as SYDVKM. CDR3 size: 14 residues. The CDR3 sequence: CASSWPGQVREQYF. The DNA for the CDR3 is TGTGCCAGCAGTTGGCCGGGACAGGTTCGCGAGCAGTACTTC.

The J gene is TRBJ1-2, the V gene TRBV9; TRBD1 is a possible D gene (5 bases). The CDR3 contains 16 residues. V lost 2 bases and J lost 2, with 16 bases in between. Germline-derived CDR1 and CDR2 are SGDLS and YYNGEE. The CDR3 protein is CASSVSGTKGNYGYTF. DNA for the CDR3: TGTGCCAGCAGCGTCTCCGGGACCAAGGGAAACTATGGCTACACCTTC. Full variable domain (remainder filled in from reference TRBV9 and TRBJ1-2): DSGVTQTPKHLITATGQRVTLRCSPRSGDLSVYWYQQSLDQGLQFLIQYYNGEERAKGNILERFSAQQFPDLHSELNLSSLELGDSALYFCASSVSGTKGNYGYTFGSGTRLTVV.

The chain combines TRBV18 with TRBJ2-3, with TRBD1 identical over 9 bases. The CDR3 runs to 18 residues. CDR1 and CDR2 (germline): KGHSH, LQKENI. Unmatched junction bases numbered 12, after V lost 3 bases and J lost 2 bases. The CDR3 DNA sequence: TGTGCCAGCTCACCGCGTATATTGGGGACAGGGAACACAGATACGCAGTATTTT. It encodes CASSPRILGTGNTDTQYF.

The CDR3 DNA follows: TGTGCCAGCAGCACATCGCCGGGACAGTCCTACGAGCAGTACTTC. Translated, it gives CASSTSPGQSYEQYF. The chain is built from TRBV7-9 and TRBJ2-7; 7 bases map to TRBD1. From germline, CDR1 is SEHNR and CDR2 FQNEAQ (reference sequence). The V gene end was trimmed by 5 bases and the J gene end by 1 base; junction bases not matched to a gene: 8. The CDR3 totals 15 residues.

The CDR3 protein is CASSLGLAGPADTQYF. The CDR3 DNA reads TGTGCCAGCAGCTTGGGTCTAGCGGGGCCGGCAGATACGCAGTATTTT. The genes are TRBV5-4 and TRBJ2-3; 9 positions match TRBD2. The V gene end was trimmed by 0 bases and the J gene end by 4 bases; junction bases not matched to a gene: 6. In germline, CDR1 is SGHNT, CDR2 YYREEE (reference sequence). The CDR3 is made up of 16 amino acids.

This clone was detected once. The chain carries TRBV5-1 and TRBJ2-1; 11 positions agree with TRBD2. The CDR3 is 19 amino acids. Looked up from germline, CDR1 is SGHRS and CDR2 is YFSETQ. V lost 1 base and J lost 1; bases outside the gene matches: 10. In DNA, the CDR3 is TGCGCCAGCAGCTTGTCGTTAGCGGGGGGGCCAGGATCCTACAATGAGCAGTTCTTC. Its translation is CASSLSLAGGPGSYNEQFF.

This clone was seen only once. The V gene is TRBV27, the J gene TRBJ1-4; 10 bases agree with TRBD1. The ends lost 2 bases at V and 8 bases at J; junction bases unmatched: 11. The germline gives CDR1 MNHEY, CDR2 SMNVEV (reference sequence). The CDR3 consists of 17 residues. The CDR3 DNA is TGTGCCAGCAGTTTACTTAAGACAGGGGGCGTCGAGGAAAAACTGTTTTTT. It translates to CASSLLKTGGVEEKLFF.

This clone has a single count. The rearrangement uses TRBV5-1 and TRBJ2-7; 9 positions agree with TRBD1. The length of the CDR3 is 14 residues. Germline V CDR1 and CDR2: SGHRS, YFSETQ. The junction had 9 bases not matched to a gene; V was cut back by 9 bases and J by 2 bases. The CDR3 spells CATQQGTGTYEQYF. DNA of the CDR3: TGCGCCACCCAACAAGGGACAGGGACCTACGAGCAGTACTTC.

The chain is built from TRBV7-9 and TRBJ2-5; D is possibly TRBD1 or TRBD2 (6 bases each). V was clipped by 7 bases and J by 5 bases, with 23 bases between them. The CDR3 contains 16 residues. The germline V gene has CDR1 SEHNR and CDR2 FQNEAQ (reference sequence). CDR3 coding DNA: TGTGCCAGCAAAGGTGGGGGGCGCACCATTTATGAGACCCAGTACTTC. Its protein is CASKGGGRTIYETQYF.

A single count supports this clone. The rearrangement joins TRBV6-5 to TRBJ1-1; no clear D. Trimming took 3 bases from V and 1 from J, leaving 9 bases between them. The germline gives CDR1 MNHEY, CDR2 SVGAGI. There are 14 residues in the CDR3. The DNA for the CDR3 is TGTGCCAGCAGTTATGGTACGGGGAACACTGAAGCTTTCTTT. It yields the protein CASSYGTGNTEAFF.

CDR3 sequence reads: CAISESIFRVGEAFF. CDR3 DNA sequence: TGTGCCATCAGTGAGTCGATATTCAGGGTTGGTGAAGCTTTCTTT. The genes are TRBV10-3 and TRBJ1-1; TRBD1 might be the D (5 bases). The germline V gene encodes CDR1 ENHRY and CDR2 SYGVKD. The CDR3 loop spans 15 amino acids. V dropped 0 bases and J dropped 7 bases, with 15 bases sitting between them.